The 11 T cell receptor beta chains reported below all come from one sample, sequenced in a study of cytomegalovirus exposure and HLA in healthy donors (dated by TCRdb to 2017 to 2019). Library preparation employed the immunoSEQ multiplex PCR assay. For the multiplex PCR, a mixture combining 60 forward primers for TCR Vbeta segments and 13 reverse primers for TCR Jbeta segments was used. The source is immuneACCESS, and TCRdb retained only in-frame sequences with V and J called. Part of the clones is not carried over; for the studies checked, unresolved V genes explain less than half of this, and the remainder is unexplained. For this sample there are some 100,000 clones; less than 80% appear just once. Around 7.7% of the sample lies in the top ten. Sequenced sample: PBMCs. All receptors derive from a woman between 50 and 59 years old in good health and CMV-seropositive.

This clone was seen a single time. The chain couples TRBV11-2 to TRBJ2-7; D not resolved. This CDR3 region has 14 residues. Deletions cut 2 bases from V and 2 bases from J, with 10 bases between. The germline CDR1 and CDR2 sequences are SGHAT and FQNNGV. CDR3 sequence: CASSLTAAPYEQYF. The CDR3 nucleotides read TGTGCCAGCAGCTTAACCGCGGCCCCCTACGAGCAGTACTTC.

V gene TRBV7-9 combines with J gene TRBJ2-7, with TRBD1 identical over 8 bases. J lost 3 bases, V lost 4 bases, and 20 bases had no gene match. The CDR3 consists of 19 residues. Germline loops: CDR1 SEHNR, CDR2 FQNEAQ (reference sequence). CDR3 region: CASSSVTFRPGQALYEQYF. The CDR3 DNA reads TGTGCCAGCAGCTCCGTCACCTTCCGGCCGGGACAGGCCCTCTACGAGCAGTACTTC.

The chain is built from TRBV15 and TRBJ1-5; 9 bases are a match to TRBD1. Germline CDR1 LNHNV, CDR2 YYDKDF (reference sequence). The trim removed 3 bases at V and 4 bases at J, leaving 10 bases unmatched. There are 17 residues in the CDR3. The CDR3 region has the DNA TGTGCCACCAGCAGTGGAAAGGTGACAGGGGGGAATCAGCCCCAGCATTTT. It yields the protein CATSSGKVTGGNQPQHF.

The chain couples TRBV5-6 to TRBJ2-7, with 9 positions matching TRBD1. Per germline, CDR1 SGHDT and CDR2 YYEEEE. The CDR3 totals 13 residues. J lost 3 bases, V lost 4 bases, and 2 bases had no gene match. The CDR3 here is CASSRDRVYEQYF. The CDR3 coding sequence is TGTGCCAGCAGCCGGGACAGGGTCTACGAGCAGTACTTC.

The V and J genes are TRBV19 and TRBJ1-2; 12 bases fit TRBD1. Germline CDR1 reads LNHDA; CDR2 reads SQIVND (reference sequence). The ends lost 5 bases at V and 4 bases at J; junction bases unmatched: 14. The CDR3 sequence is 18 residues long. The CDR3 nucleotides are TGTGCCAGTAGTCCCGACCCCGGGACAGGGGGCCGTATCTATGGCTACACCTTC. Encoded protein: CASSPDPGTGGRIYGYTF.

This chain uses TRBV7-9 with TRBJ1-3; possibly TRBD1 for D (6 bases). This CDR3 contains 15 residues. V lost 5 bases and J 2 bases, leaving 13 bases between the germline ends. In germline, CDR1 is SEHNR, CDR2 FQNEAQ (reference sequence). This CDR3 is CASSPGALAGNTIYF. As DNA, the CDR3 is TGTGCCAGCAGCCCAGGGGCCCTCGCTGGAAACACCATATATTTT. Based on the CDR3 plus reference TRBV7-9 and TRBJ1-3, the full variable domain is DTGVSQNPRHKITKRGQNVTFRCDPISEHNRLYWYRQTLGQGPEFLTYFQNEAQLEKSRLLSDRFSAERPKGSFSTLEIQRTEQGDSAMYLCASSPGALAGNTIYFGEGSWLTVV.

This chain links TRBV2 with TRBJ2-4; 7 positions match TRBD1. There are 15 residues in the CDR3. The germline V gene encodes CDR1 SNHLY and CDR2 FYNNEI. J gave up 2 bases and V 4 bases, and 5 bases lay outside the gene matches. This chain's CDR3 is CASSVPRGSKNIQYF. CDR3 coding DNA: TGTGCCAGCAGTGTCCCCAGGGGGTCCAAAAACATTCAGTACTTC.

This sequence joins TRBV7-9 and TRBJ1-5; 7 nucleotides line up with TRBD1. The germline V gene has CDR1 SEHNR and CDR2 FQNEAQ (reference sequence). CDR3 length: 14 amino acids. Trimming cost V 4 bases and J 2 bases; bases outside gene matches: 2. This CDR3 is CASSSGQGNQPQHF. CDR3 nucleotide sequence: TGTGCCAGCAGCTCAGGACAGGGCAATCAGCCCCAGCATTTT.

This chain joins TRBV7-2 and TRBJ1-1; D unclear. The CDR3 consists of 14 residues. Deletions cut 1 base from V and 11 bases from J, with 17 bases between. CDR1 is SGHTA, CDR2 FQGNSA, per germline. The CDR3, as DNA: TGTGCCAGCAGCTTAGAGCGGGCTTTATACGGGGCTTTCTTT. Residues: CASSLERALYGAFF. Full variable domain (missing parts from reference TRBV7-2 and TRBJ1-1): GAGVSQSPSNKVTEKGKDVELRCDPISGHTALYWYRQSLGQGLEFLIYFQGNSAPDKSGLPSDRFSAERTGGSVSTLTIQRTQQEDSAVYLCASSLERALYGAFFGQGTRLTVV.

The chain is built from TRBV5-1 and TRBJ2-5, with 7 bases identical to TRBD1. From germline, CDR1 is SGHRS and CDR2 YFSETQ. CDR3 length equals 14 residues. J was trimmed by 4 bases and V by 5 bases; bases with no gene match: 8. The CDR3, as DNA: TGCGCCAGCAGAGCTACAGGGGCCAGAGAGACCCAGTACTTC. Its protein is CASRATGARETQYF.

The chain links TRBV2 to TRBJ2-1, with TRBD1 matching over 7 bases. Germline loops: CDR1 SNHLY, CDR2 FYNNEI. With 5 bases clipped from V and 12 bases from J, the junction kept 16 bases outside the gene matches. This CDR3 comprises 15 residues. The CDR3 sequence: CASSPGTANIQPQFF. The CDR3 DNA reads as TGTGCCAGCAGTCCCGGGACAGCCAATATACAACCGCAGTTCTTC.